This TCR beta chain stems from a study of control samples from healthy donors and cancer patients. Libraries were prepared by immunoSEQ multiplex PCR; TCRdb keeps only in-frame clonotypes and omits some of them. The repertoire holds 100,000 to 150,000 clones, with around 90% as singletons. In this sample, this clone turned up a few times. The sequencing input was blood. The clonotype was recovered from a man between 35 and 55 years old in good health.

The DNA for the CDR3 is TGTGCCAGCTCACCAATGGGGGACACTGAAGCTTTCTTT. This encodes CASSPMGDTEAFF. The J gene is TRBJ1-1, the V gene TRBV18; D might be TRBD1 (5 bases). CDR3 length: 13 residues. Trimming stripped 2 bases from V and 3 bases from J, with 7 bases between. Germline values: CDR1 KGHSH, CDR2 LQKENI.